What follows is one T cell receptor (beta chain) and its context. The clone's antigen remains unknown. The record has no base qualities; no much larger clone is one base away. The cohort consisted of 600 to 700 healthy bone marrow donors. At the time of sampling, all cohort members were nominally healthy, though unrecorded immune exposures were likely present. The donor was CMV seropositive and was included in the group of almost 300 seropositive cohort members. Each donor provided a peripheral blood sample, and peripheral blood mononuclear cells were used for TCR beta sequencing. The Qiagen DNeasy Blood Extraction Kit was used to extract genomic DNA from the blood cell samples. Library preparation employed the immunoSEQ multiplex PCR assay. The multiplex PCR relied on a mix of 60 forward primers for TCR Vbeta segments and 13 reverse primers for TCR Jbeta segments. The CDR3 region of rearranged TCR beta genes was amplified from genomic DNA by a multiplex PCR assay. The Illumina HiSeq System was used to sequence the amplified TCR beta libraries as 87-base-pair reads. In the paper's pipeline: A later analysis tallied tens of millions of unique TCR beta chains across the 550 to 850 repertoires, and some 10 million of those chains were shared by two or more donors. A nearest-neighbor algorithm error-corrected the raw reads and collapsed the reads into unique sequences, merging closely related sequences to remove PCR and sequencing errors. To assign V, D and J gene segments, CDR3 sequences were aligned to IMGT reference sequences. Each retained sequence needed at least a six-nucleotide match to both a V gene segment and a J gene segment. Rearrangements were classified as productive when the CDR3 lacked stop codons and remained in frame with V and J, and all other rearrangements were classified as non-productive. CDR3 was defined by IMGT convention, running from the second conserved V-encoded cysteine to the conserved J-encoded phenylalanine. In an earlier analysis of around 570 of the donors, sequences lacking an unambiguous match to a single V gene segment were excluded. An earlier analysis of around 600 of the donors classified V segments as functional when productive rearrangements were above 56.7% and as segregating when the standard deviation between donors was above 5%. To diagnose cytomegalovirus status from the catalog of TCR beta chain sequences, a statistical classification framework was built. V and J gene assignment, in a later analysis, came from comparing TCR nucleotide sequences with IMGT/GENE-DB human TR gene sequences. In a later analysis, CDR3 sequences and most-parsimonious VDJ recombination scenarios were assigned using the TCRdist pipeline. In a later analysis, each TCR beta chain was defined by its CDR3 amino acid sequence together with its V-gene family, and reads without a unique V-gene family were excluded. To address suspected cross-contamination and a sequencing artifact, a later analysis removed under 600 highly shared, low-generation-probability nucleotide sequences. In a later analysis, a clonal expansion index for each public chain was calculated from normalized within-repertoire ranks of inferred template counts. Generation probabilities in a later analysis came from a VDJ recombination model fitted to out-of-frame rearrangements, and those results were checked against IGoR. In a later analysis, TCR-TCR, TCR-HLA and TCR-CMV co-occurrence was scored with hypergeometric tests, and a repertoire-size bias correction was applied to TCR pairs. In a later analysis, false discovery rates were estimated by permuting HLA or CMV assignments 20 times. In a later analysis, co-occurring TCRs were grouped using DBSCAN, and TCRdist sequence similarity was added for clustering within HLA-allele-positive subsets. Repertoires with fewer than 30,000 or more than 120,000 public chains, plus five repertoires with anomalous nucleotide sharing, were excluded from co-occurrence clustering. TCRdb retrieved this table from immuneACCESS and kept in-frame rearrangements only. Not all clones are present; in checked studies, unresolved V genes account for under half, and no reason is known for the remainder. The DNA gave D and trimming, while V, J and clone size come from that table. This sample lists 69,000 or so clones; roughly 74% were detected once. The top ten clonotypes cover around 10% of the sample.

This sample was taken from a study of cytomegalovirus exposure and HLA in healthy donors (TCRdb year 2017). A note on the overall study: An earlier analysis of more than 550 of the donors reported 276 Gb of sequence data and 95 million to 140 million unique TCR beta sequences obtained from about 179 million T cells. About 280 gigabases of sequencing data and around 90 million unique TCR sequences made up an early release that covered several hundred HLA-typed donors. Of the roughly 430 genotyped donors, around 81% fell in the genetic ancestry cluster associated with self-reported Caucasian donors. The study aimed to test whether signatures of past pathogen exposure could be identified by cataloging public T cell receptors. The study profiled the T cell repertoires of hundreds of subjects by immunosequencing and related them to cytomegalovirus serostatus. A separate validation cohort of roughly 130 different subjects was used in addition to the approximately 700-subject first cohort. The study combined high-throughput TCR immunosequencing, statistical association of individual TCRs with disease status, and machine learning to predict cytomegalovirus infection status. A later analysis re-analyzed previously published TCR beta repertoires from 550 to 700 donors and added high-resolution HLA genotyping to study TCR occurrence patterns. In the later analysis, no new phenotypic data were used to find candidate immune exposures; instead, reliance was placed on TCR beta sequences and their occurrence across donors. To decide whether each TCR beta V gene segment behaved as functional or pseudogenic, an earlier analysis of 587 of the donors relied on high-throughput TCR beta sequencing. Alongside the repertoire data, information on donor age, sex, ethnicity and CMV serostatus was compiled. A later genetic analysis used genome-wide SNP genotypes for 398 of the 666 donors, treating that subset as a discovery cohort. Every discovery cohort repertoire had been produced on one sequencing platform. HLA typing included class I and class II loci at four-digit resolution. The number of typed donors differed by locus: about 620-640 for A, B, C, DRB1 and DQB1; approximately 520 for DQA1; around 580 for DPA1; and roughly 470 for DPB1. Because of strong linkage in the cohort, 5 or 6 DR-DQ haplotypes were treated as single units for association and clustering. Across around 400 genotyped donors of the cohort, an average of about 240,000 unique TCR beta nucleotide sequences per donor were sequenced, and roughly 20% of those sequences were non-productive. Study-level results and caveats: A later genetic analysis associated a missense DCLRE1C variant with V-gene and J-gene trimming of TCR beta chains, and an independent cohort replicated the association. Because HLA typing was unavailable for some donors at each locus, only the typed subset was used in association tests. Because counts were too low, around 18 rarely observed V segments, including chromosome 9 orphons, were left out of the earlier analysis of 587 of the donors. In both the original and validation cohorts, the classifier was reported to diagnose cytomegalovirus status with high specificity and sensitivity. A later analysis associated 16,951 TCR beta sequences with specific HLA alleles at a false discovery rate of 0.05. In an earlier analysis of 587 of the donors, most TCR beta V segments were observed in productive rearrangements about 90% or about 30% of the time, broadly matching IMGT annotations. Correlated functional status among segregating V segments might be attributable to linkage disequilibrium, but an unknown experimental factor could not be ruled out. When HLA alleles, especially DR and DQ, strongly co-occurred, TCR associations were difficult to assign to individual alleles. A cluster of highly shared sequence variants was judged likely to represent a technical artifact of the sequencing pipeline. Across donors, most TCR sequences were observed very rarely, whereas some public TCRs were present in many individuals. This cohort had only TCR beta chains sequenced, and the lack of alpha or paired-chain data limited which features could be detected. Compared with the approximately 700-donor mean, donors in an Asian-associated ancestry cluster had fewer N-insertions in productive TCRs, according to a later genetic analysis. Immune exposure information for the cohort was limited to CMV serostatus. According to a later analysis, TCR association rates differed among HLA loci, with DRB1 alleles showing the most associated TCRs and HLA-C alleles showing the fewest. Some IMGT-functional V segments, including TRBV6-2 and TRBV6-3, could not be told apart with the 87-base-pair reads, so those segments were excluded. In a later analysis, most CMV-associated TCR beta chains were found to appear HLA-restricted, with HLA associations seemingly driven largely by CMV exposure. The authors suggested that the approach could potentially be generalized to other disease states and immunological phenotypes. Sequencing depth was assumed to be roughly uniform across donors in the presence/absence analyses, though that assumption may not hold. In vitro tests confirmed that a few of the cytomegalovirus-associated TCR beta chains recognize cytomegalovirus antigens. A further reported finding was that TCR beta sequences accurately predicted the HLA-A and HLA-B alleles for most subjects in the first cohort. In a later analysis, HLA-associated TCR beta chains showed more clonal expansion and lower generation probabilities than non-associated chains that were equally common. The study listed 150 to 200 TCR beta chains as associated with cytomegalovirus. According to a later analysis, parvovirus B19, influenza, CMV and Epstein-Barr virus appeared linked to several top co-occurrence clusters.

The CDR3, cysteine through phenylalanine, is 14 amino acids long. This entry keeps only the CDR3 DNA: 42 bases, framed from base 1. The germline V gene encodes CDR1 MNHEY and CDR2 SVGAGI. V is pruned by 7 bases and J by 6 bases, leaving 7 bases of the junction without a gene match. Input material: PBMCs. This receptor was taken from an older woman in good health and CMV-seropositive. The chain uses TRBV6-5 and TRBJ2-7; TRBD2 agrees with 12 junctional bases. The DNA reads TGTGCCAGCACTCCCGGGACTAGCGGGCTCGAGCAGTACTTC. This yields the protein CASTPGTSGLEQYF.